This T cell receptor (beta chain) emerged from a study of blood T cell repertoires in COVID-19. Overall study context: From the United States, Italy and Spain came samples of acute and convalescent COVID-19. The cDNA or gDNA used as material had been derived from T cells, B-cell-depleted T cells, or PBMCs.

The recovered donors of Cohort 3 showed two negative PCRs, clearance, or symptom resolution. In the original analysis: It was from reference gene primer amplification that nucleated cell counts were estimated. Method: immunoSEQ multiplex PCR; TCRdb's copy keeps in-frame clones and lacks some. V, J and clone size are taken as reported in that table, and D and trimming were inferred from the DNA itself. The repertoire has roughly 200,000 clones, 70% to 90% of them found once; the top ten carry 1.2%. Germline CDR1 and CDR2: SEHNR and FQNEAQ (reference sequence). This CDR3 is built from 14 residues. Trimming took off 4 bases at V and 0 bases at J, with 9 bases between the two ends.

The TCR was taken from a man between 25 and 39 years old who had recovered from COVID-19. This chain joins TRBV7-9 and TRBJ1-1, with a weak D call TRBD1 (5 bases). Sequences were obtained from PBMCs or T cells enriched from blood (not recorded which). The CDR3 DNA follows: TGTGCCAGCAGCTCAATCAGGGTGAACACTGAAGCTTTCTTT. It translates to CASSSIRVNTEAFF.